Listed below are T cell receptor beta chains from one sample, sequenced in a study of PD-1 blockade in classical Hodgkin lymphoma. Sequencing used immunoSEQ multiplex PCR; TCRdb keeps in-frame clones, though not all of them. The repertoire has tens of thousands of clones, around three quarters of them found once; the top ten carry around 20%. The starting material was peripheral blood mononuclear cells (PBMCs), obtained before the second cycle of nivolumab. The receptors shown here come from a human donor with classical Hodgkin lymphoma. CDR3s leave out the opening cysteine and the closing phenylalanine or tryptophan. Each record gives: J gene, V gene, CDR3 length, CDR3 protein.

>TRBJ2-2|TRBV6-5|12
ASRRTGNTGELF
>TRBJ2-1|TRBV9|14
ASSVEGGLSYNEQF
>TRBJ2-2|TRBV7-3|12
ASSSTGYTGELF
>TRBJ1-1|TRBV7-8|14
ASSLIQGAAYTEAF
>TRBJ1-4|TRBV9|13
ASSAWTGGFEKLF
>TRBJ2-1|TRBV5-1|13
ASNPSAGSYNEQF
>TRBJ2-3|TRBV25-1|13
ASSEFSGGTDTQY
>TRBJ2-7|TRBV6-1|12
ASSEGARGGEQY
>TRBJ2-1|TRBV27|14
ASSLGSPETYNEQF
>TRBJ2-7|TRBV30|11
AWDRGQDYEQY
>TRBJ2-7|TRBV29-1|12
SVSRDIRPYEQY
>TRBJ2-7|TRBV5-8|10
ASSYPFYEQY
>TRBJ2-1|TRBV4-2|13
ASSAAAGGYNEQF
>TRBJ2-3|TRBV18|13
ASSPPGQGLNTQY
>TRBJ2-2|TRBV6-5|12
ATKIAGGSGELF
>TRBJ1-1|TRBV19|13
ASSPPQGVNTEAF
>TRBJ2-7|TRBV7-6|13
ASSPSGENSYEQY
>TRBJ1-5|TRBV6-1|14
ASSDNDGVSRQPQH
>TRBJ1-1|TRBV7-3|11
ASSPGGRTEAF
>TRBJ2-7|TRBV6-5|9
ATWFWYEQY
>TRBJ1-1|TRBV15|12
ATSTALPGTEAF
>TRBJ2-5|TRBV2|10
ASKQGAETQY
>TRBJ2-1|TRBV2|11
ASSELGYNEQF
>TRBJ2-7|TRBV10-2|13
ASIFLAGLSYEQY
>TRBJ2-6|TRBV6-5|14
ASSYRQGAGANVLT
>TRBJ1-2|TRBV2|11
ASSEGSNYGYT
>TRBJ1-2|TRBV19|12
ASTLAGGSYGYT
>TRBJ2-3|TRBV5-1|13
ASRKGQPATDTQY
>TRBJ1-2|TRBV6-1|11
ASSVEGAYGYT
>TRBJ2-5|TRBV19|13
ASSRGTSGQETQY
>TRBJ1-1|TRBV6-5|12
ASSYERGDTEAF
>TRBJ1-2|TRBV9|13
ASSVASGVSYGYT
>TRBJ2-7|TRBV18|14
ASSPNPASGRYEQY